Listed here are 17 T cell receptor beta chains from one sample, sequenced in a study of T cell repertoires in cytomegalovirus infection. One entry per CDR3 protein results from TCRdb running MiXCR on the reads. The profile covers roughly 720,000 distinct CDR3 sequences, with roughly 35% appearing a single time and 2.8% taken by the ten largest. The sequenced sample consisted of PBMCs. These receptors came from a human donor in good health (CMV status not recorded). Some clones in this sample may be carry-over from other donors' samples.

This chain links TRBV6-6 with TRBJ1-3; 8 nucleotides match TRBD1. The germline gives CDR1 MNHNY, CDR2 SVGAGI (reference sequence). Trimming at V came to 8 bases and at J to 6 bases, leaving 6 bases not matched to a gene. The CDR3 runs to 13 residues. CDR3 nucleotides: TGTGCCAGCCGATTGACAGGGGTAAACACCATATATTTT. Translation: CASRLTGVNTIYF.

In the case of this clonotype: Likely a read error: the CDR3 ends without its conserved phenylalanine or tryptophan. J is TRBJ2-3 and V is TRBV11-1; 9 positions match TRBD2. This CDR3 is 16 amino acids long. CDR1 and CDR2 (germline): SGHAT, FQDESV (reference sequence). CDR3 amino acids: CSSRRGRVPITDTQYL. CDR3 bases: TGTTCCAGCCGCCGCGGGAGGGTACCCATCACAGATACGCAGTATTTG.

The table lists this clonotype with a few counts. CDR3 coding DNA: TGTGCCAGCAAGAGGGCCCGTGCACCGTATCAGCCCCAGCATTTT. Protein product: CASKRARAPYQPQHF. V gene TRBV2 combines with J gene TRBJ1-5; D gene unclear. The CDR3 is 15 amino acids. Germline assignment: CDR1 SNHLY and CDR2 FYNNEI. V gave up 7 bases and J gave up 5 bases, with 18 bases separating them.

The V gene is TRBV14, the J gene TRBJ2-2, with D uncertain. The CDR3 is made up of 15 amino acids. Germline values: CDR1 SGHDN, CDR2 FVKESK. Deletions cut 5 bases from V and 1 base from J, with 11 bases between. The CDR3 coding sequence is TGTGCCAGCAGCAGTAGGGTCCGGAACACCGGGGAGCTGTTTTTT. Translation gives CASSSRVRNTGELFF.

The chain has TRBV19 and TRBJ2-3; TRBD2 is a possible D gene (6 bases). This CDR3 has 15 amino acids. CDR1 is LNHDA and CDR2 is SQIVND in the germline V gene (reference sequence). Trimming left V 9 bases short and J 0 bases short, with 16 bases between. DNA of the CDR3: TGTGCCAGCCATACGATCGGGGGAAGCACAGATACGCAGTATTTT. It yields the protein CASHTIGGSTDTQYF.

The sample holds many counts of this clonotype. The gene calls are TRBV6-1 and TRBJ1-5; D not certain. V was pared by 1 base and J by 6 bases, with 13 bases between. There are 15 residues in the CDR3. CDR1 is MNHNS and CDR2 is SASEGT in the germline V gene. CDR3 bases: TGTGCCAGCAGTGAAGGTAGAGGAAGGCCTCAGCCCCAGCATTTT. Translated: CASSEGRGRPQPQHF.

V is TRBV2 and J is TRBJ2-2; no firm D call. The V end was cut by 4 bases, the J end by 6 bases, with 12 bases between. The CDR3 is 14 amino acids. Germline V gene lookup returns CDR1 SNHLY and CDR2 FYNNEI. The DNA of the CDR3 is TGTGCCAGCAGTGTAGCCGGGTTGGCCGGGGAGCTGTTTTTT. This translates into CASSVAGLAGELFF.

The chain links TRBV6-2 or TRBV6-3 to TRBJ2-2, with D hard to call. The CDR3 length is 13 residues. V lost 2 bases and J lost 10, with 11 bases in between. Germline loops: CDR1 MNHEY, CDR2 SVGEGT. In nucleotides, the CDR3 is TGTGCCAGCAGTTACAGGAGCAAGTCGGAGCTGTTTTTT. Protein: CASSYRSKSELFF.

Notes on this clonotype: A read error may account for a junction end that differs from germline. V and J are TRBV6-5 and TRBJ1-5; 9 nucleotides align to TRBD1. CDR1 and CDR2 from the germline V gene are MNHEY and SVGAGI. The CDR3 spans 17 residues. CDR3 in amino acids: CASSPGTGRDGNQPQPF. CDR3 bases: TGTGCCAGCAGTCCCGGGACAGGGAGGGATGGCAATCAGCCCCAGCCTTTT.

The chain uses TRBV10-3 and TRBJ1-1; TRBD1 is a possible D gene (5 bases). Trimming cost V 5 bases and J 6 bases, with 16 bases left between them. Germline V gene sequence: CDR1 ENHRY, CDR2 SYGVKD. The CDR3 runs 14 residues. CDR3 protein: CAISRSGGRAEAFF. The DNA of the CDR3 is TGTGCCATCAGTCGGTCGGGGGGACGGGCTGAAGCTTTCTTT.

Turning to this clonotype: Mismatch with germline at one junction end may stem from a read error. The chain couples TRBV5-8 to TRBJ1-1; TRBD1 might be the D (6 bases). CDR1 is SGHTS and CDR2 is YDEGEE in the germline V gene. The CDR3 loop spans 22 amino acids. The CDR3 DNA is TGTGCCAGCAGCTTAGGTGCGGGGGGCCCGGACTCTCGCCAAGGTACGAACACTGATGCTTTCTTT. Residues: CASSLGAGGPDSRQGTNTDAFF.

The rearrangement uses TRBV5-4 and TRBJ2-5; D is unresolved. The V end was cut by 0 bases, the J end by 0 bases, with 6 bases between. This CDR3 is 14 amino acids long. Germline V CDR1 and CDR2: SGHNT, YYREEE (reference sequence). For the CDR3, the DNA is TGTGCCAGCAGCTTGGTGGCAAACCAAGAGACCCAGTACTTC. It specifies CASSLVANQETQYF. Full variable domain (outside the CDR3, taken from reference TRBV5-4 and TRBJ2-5): ETGVTQSPTHLIKTRGQQVTLRCSSQSGHNTVSWYQQALGQGPQFIFQYYREEENGRGNFPPRFSGLQFPNYSSELNVNALELDDSALYLCASSLVANQETQYFGPGTRLLVL.

The chain recombines TRBV2 with TRBJ2-1; no clear D gene. Germline V gene data show CDR1 as SNHLY and CDR2 as FYNNEI. The V end lost 6 bases, the J end lost 9 bases, and 9 bases lay between the germline ends. The CDR3 is 11 residues long. CDR3 protein: CASRGLAEQFF. CDR3 in DNA: TGTGCCAGCAGGGGTTTGGCTGAGCAGTTCTTC.

This clonotype was counted at least ten times. The V and J genes are TRBV7-2 and TRBJ2-4; D unresolved. CDR3 size: 14 residues. Trimming removed 5 bases from V and 7 bases from J, with 15 bases in between. CDR1 is SGHTA and CDR2 is FQGNSA in the germline V gene. CDR3 bases: TGTGCCAGCAGCCCCTCTCTTCTACAGAACATTCAGTACTTC. Translating gives CASSPSLLQNIQYF.

This clonotype was observed many times. The chain carries TRBV12-3 or TRBV12-4 and TRBJ1-5; maybe TRBD1 (6 bases). The V end lost 3 bases, the J end lost 1 base, and 10 bases lay between the germline ends. The CDR3 totals 15 residues. The DNA of the CDR3 is TGTGCCAGCAGTTTTCGACAGGCCAGCAATCAGCCCCAGCATTTT. Encoded protein: CASSFRQASNQPQHF.

This clonotype was picked up many times. The chain has TRBV7-2 and TRBJ1-2; D gene ambiguous. The V gene's germline CDR1 is SGHTA and CDR2 FQGNSA. Between the trimmed V and J ends, which lost 3 bases and 10 bases, there was a span of 9 bases. CDR3 length: 11 residues. CDR3 residues: CASSLRPDYTF. CDR3 coding DNA: TGTGCCAGCAGCTTGAGACCGGACTACACCTTC.

This rearrangement joins TRBV11-2 to TRBJ2-5; D is possibly TRBD2 (5 bases). Germline CDR1 and CDR2: SGHAT and FQNNGV. Trimming cost V 5 bases and J 5 bases, with 18 bases left between them. This CDR3 has 15 amino acids. The DNA of the CDR3 is TGTGCCAGCAGCAAAAGCGGACTCTGGTGGGAGACCCAGTACTTC. It is translated as CASSKSGLWWETQYF.